This T cell receptor beta chain came from a study of control samples from healthy donors and cancer patients. Generated by immunoSEQ multiplex PCR, the TCRdb table keeps only in-frame clones and is missing some. The sample shows some 130,000 clones, roughly 92% of them seen only once. The material sequenced was blood. The clonotype was recovered from a young man in good health.

The CDR3 reads CASSLFPDLSYNEQFF. For the CDR3, the DNA is TGCGCCAGCAGCCTTTTCCCCGATCTCTCCTACAATGAGCAGTTCTTC. The chain carries TRBV4-1 and TRBJ2-1; D call uncertain. Trimming took 4 bases from V and 0 from J, leaving 13 bases between them. Germline V CDR1 and CDR2: MGHRA, YSYEKL. The CDR3 contains 16 residues.